One and the same sample provided the 15 T cell receptor beta chains below, sequenced in a study of cytomegalovirus exposure and HLA in healthy donors. 13 Jbeta primers and 60 Vbeta primers were used for the PCR. The assay was immunoSEQ multiplex PCR, and TCRdb's table has in-frame clones only and misses some. Of about 140,000 clones detected, more than 70% appear once; the ten largest clones hold around 2.4%. Sequencing used PBMCs. Receptors were obtained from a man aged 45-65 years in good health and CMV-seronegative.

This rearrangement joins TRBV18 to TRBJ2-1; 7 bases map to TRBD2. Trimming removed 6 bases from V and 6 bases from J; junction bases left unmatched: 8. Germline CDR1 and CDR2: KGHSH and LQKENI. The length of the CDR3 is 14 residues. DNA of the CDR3: TGTGCCAGCTCCGAGGCGGGGGTTTCCAATGAGCAGTTCTTC. It is translated as CASSEAGVSNEQFF.

In regard to this clone: The sample contains more than one DNA sequence encoding this CDR3. The chain couples TRBV5-4 to TRBJ1-1, with TRBD1 as a possible D gene (5 bases). V lost 4 bases to trimming and J lost 4 bases, with 11 bases between them. This CDR3 is built from 13 residues. The V gene's germline CDR1 is SGHNT and CDR2 YYREEE (reference sequence). The CDR3 coding sequence is TGTGCCAGCAGCCTCGGGGGAGGCACTGAAGCTTTCTTT. This translates into CASSLGGGTEAFF.

This clone was observed a single time. The chain has TRBV7-9 and TRBJ2-5, with TRBD2 identical over 12 bases. CDR3 size: 18 residues. CDR1 SEHNR and CDR2 FQNEAQ come from the germline V gene (reference sequence). The V segment lost 2 bases and the J segment 2 bases; nucleotides outside the gene matches: 9. This CDR3 is CASSLRLAGALIQETQYF. CDR3 DNA sequence: TGTGCCAGCAGCTTACGACTAGCGGGGGCCCTAATACAAGAGACCCAGTACTTC.

This clone was seen a handful of times. V and J are TRBV5-1 and TRBJ2-7; 9 nucleotides match TRBD1. Losses at the gene ends were 6 bases for V and 0 bases for J; bases not matched to a gene: 7. Germline values: CDR1 SGHRS, CDR2 YFSETQ. The CDR3 is 15 residues long. CDR3 protein: CASTLGQGSSYEQYF. In DNA form, the CDR3 reads TGCGCCAGCACCCTAGGACAGGGGAGCTCCTACGAGCAGTACTTC.

The V call is TRBV6-1, the J call TRBJ2-5; D possibly corresponds to TRBD2 (6 bases). The CDR3 is 14 amino acids. CDR1 and CDR2 from the germline V gene are MNHNS and SASEGT. Trimming shortened V by 6 bases and J by 1 base, and 12 bases separated the two germline ends. CDR3 region: CASRGGRLQETQYF. CDR3 nucleotides: TGTGCCAGCAGGGGAGGACGGCTCCAAGAGACCCAGTACTTC.

J is TRBJ2-7 and V is TRBV2; no definite D call. The CDR3 is 12 residues long. Germline CDR1 and CDR2: SNHLY and FYNNEI. V was shortened by 4 bases and J by 6 bases, with 10 bases between the two germline ends. CDR3 coding DNA: TGTGCCAGCAGTGGTACTCCCTCCGAGCAGTACTTC. Its protein product is CASSGTPSEQYF.

This clone was seen just once. A junction end diverges from the germline sequence, so it may reflect a read error. In the same sample, other DNA sequences code for this CDR3. The chain combines TRBV30 with TRBJ2-3, with 11 bases fitting TRBD2. The CDR3 spans 21 residues. The V gene's germline CDR1 is GTSNPN and CDR2 SVGIG (reference sequence). As DNA, the CDR3 is TGTGCCTGGAGTGGATACGCCCTCGGGACTAGCGGCAGTACGATAACAGATACACAGTATTTT. Its protein is CAWSGYALGTSGSTITDTQYF.

The chain recombines TRBV7-8 with TRBJ2-3; TRBD2 aligns across 11 bases. Per the germline V gene, CDR1 is SGHVS and CDR2 is FQNEAQ. The CDR3 spans 16 residues. Unmatched junction bases numbered 6, after V lost 2 bases and J lost 5 bases. CDR3 amino acids: CASSLLAGGTQDTQYF. CDR3 DNA sequence: TGTGCCAGCAGCTTACTAGCGGGGGGCACTCAAGATACGCAGTATTTT.

The genes are TRBV2 and TRBJ1-4; 11 bases are shared with TRBD1. Trimming removed 5 bases from V and 5 bases from J; junction bases left unmatched: 4. The length of the CDR3 is 15 residues. Per the germline V gene, CDR1 is SNHLY and CDR2 is FYNNEI. Here the CDR3 reads CASSLRTGGNEKLFF. CDR3 in DNA: TGTGCCAGCAGTCTACGGACAGGGGGCAATGAAAAACTGTTTTTT.

This chain joins TRBV7-9 and TRBJ1-1; 7 bases fit TRBD1. The germline CDR1 and CDR2 sequences are SEHNR and FQNEAQ (reference sequence). This CDR3 is built from 12 residues. V shed 7 bases and J 7 bases; nucleotides not matched to a gene: 6. The DNA of the CDR3 is TGTGCCAGCACCTGGACAGGCGGTGAAGCTTTCTTT. This encodes CASTWTGGEAFF.

The chain is built from TRBV5-6 and TRBJ2-7; the D gene is possibly TRBD1 (6 bases). V gave up 2 bases and J gave up 9 bases, with 15 bases separating them. Germline V gene sequence: CDR1 SGHDT, CDR2 YYEEEE. The length of the CDR3 is 13 residues. This CDR3 is CASSFGRGFRQYF. Written as DNA, the CDR3 is TGTGCCAGCAGCTTCGGCAGGGGTTTCCGGCAGTACTTC.

The chain couples TRBV6-1 to TRBJ1-1; 8 bases are shared with TRBD1. The CDR3 extends over 13 amino acids. V was clipped by 7 bases and J by 1 base; unmatched bases: 2. Germline V CDR1 and CDR2: MNHNS, SASEGT. In DNA form, the CDR3 reads TGTGCCAGCACGCAGGGGGCGAACACTGAAGCTTTCTTT. Encoded protein: CASTQGANTEAFF.

This sequence joins TRBV5-1 and TRBJ2-5; TRBD1 is a possible D gene (6 bases). Trimming took 0 bases from V and 5 from J, leaving 14 bases between them. CDR3 length: 15 residues. In germline, CDR1 is SGHRS, CDR2 YFSETQ. The CDR3 here is CASSLEQGRGETQYF. The CDR3 coding sequence is TGCGCCAGCAGCTTGGAGCAGGGGAGAGGGGAGACCCAGTACTTC.

V gene TRBV5-4 combines with J gene TRBJ1-1; D is unclear. Trimming shortened V by 2 bases and J by 3 bases, and 11 bases separated the two germline ends. The CDR3 spans 14 residues. Germline CDR1 and CDR2: SGHNT and YYREEE (reference sequence). Here the CDR3 reads CASSLRYGDTEAFF. In DNA form, the CDR3 reads TGTGCCAGCAGCTTACGGTACGGGGACACTGAAGCTTTCTTT. Looking up the rest from reference TRBV5-4 and TRBJ1-1 gives the full variable domain: ETGVTQSPTHLIKTRGQQVTLRCSSQSGHNTVSWYQQALGQGPQFIFQYYREEENGRGNFPPRFSGLQFPNYSSELNVNALELDDSALYLCASSLRYGDTEAFFGQGTRLTVV.

The chain has TRBV6-1 and TRBJ2-5; D remains unclear. Germline V lookup: CDR1 MNHNS, CDR2 SASEGT. The V end was cut by 2 bases, the J end by 3 bases, with 16 bases between. This CDR3 spans 16 amino acids. CDR3 in amino acids: CASSESVGGGKETQYF. The CDR3 DNA sequence: TGTGCCAGCAGTGAAAGTGTCGGTGGCGGCAAAGAGACCCAGTACTTC.